Listed below are T cell receptor beta chains from one sample, sequenced in a study of cytomegalovirus exposure and HLA in healthy donors. The table came from immunoSEQ multiplex PCR; TCRdb's copy has only in-frame clones and leaves some out. The sample has 90,000 to 120,000 clones; 75% to 80% are singletons. The source material was PBMCs. These TCRs come from a man in his fifties or sixties in good health and CMV-seropositive. Both conserved end residues are part of each CDR3. The order of the fields is J gene, D gene, V gene, clone size, CDR3 DNA, CDR3 protein. A D gene is named only where the DNA matches it firmly. Some rows mark clone size as missing; the rest say once, few, many or name a class of expanded clone.

j_gene: TRBJ2-3; d_gene: -; v_gene: TRBV6-5; abundance: -; CDR3nt: TGTGCCAGCAGTCGGAGGACAGATTCAGATACGCAGTATTTT; CDR3aa: CASSRRTDSDTQYF
j_gene: TRBJ2-7; d_gene: TRBD1; v_gene: TRBV7-8; abundance: few; CDR3nt: TGTGCCAGCAGCAAAGACAGGGTTTCCTACGAGCAGTACTTC; CDR3aa: CASSKDRVSYEQYF
j_gene: TRBJ2-1; d_gene: TRBD2; v_gene: TRBV6-6; abundance: -; CDR3nt: TGTGCCAGCAGTTCCCCCTTGCGGGGGGTGGATGAGCAGTTCTTC; CDR3aa: CASSSPLRGVDEQFF
j_gene: TRBJ1-1; d_gene: -; v_gene: TRBV7-3; abundance: -; CDR3nt: TGTGCCAGCAGCTCCAGGCGGAACACTGAAGCTTTCTTT; CDR3aa: CASSSRRNTEAFF
j_gene: TRBJ1-2; d_gene: TRBD1; v_gene: TRBV6-1; abundance: -; CDR3nt: TGTGCCAGCAGAGAGGGACAGACCTTTAATGGCTACACCTTC; CDR3aa: CASREGQTFNGYTF
j_gene: TRBJ1-5; d_gene: TRBD1; v_gene: TRBV4-1; abundance: -; CDR3nt: TGCGCCAGCAGCCTTTGGGCAGGGGGCCAACAGCCCCAGCATTTT; CDR3aa: CASSLWAGGQQPQHF
j_gene: TRBJ2-1; d_gene: TRBD2; v_gene: TRBV11-3; abundance: once; CDR3nt: TGTGCCAGCAGCTTAGGGGTGGGTAGCGGGGGGGCCAGTGAGCAGTTCTTC; CDR3aa: CASSLGVGSGGASEQFF
j_gene: TRBJ2-2; d_gene: TRBD1; v_gene: TRBV6-5; abundance: few; CDR3nt: TGTGCCAGCACCTCCGGGACAGGGGACACCGGGGAGCTGTTTTTT; CDR3aa: CASTSGTGDTGELFF
j_gene: TRBJ2-2; d_gene: TRBD2; v_gene: TRBV4-1; abundance: -; CDR3nt: TGCGCCAGCCCTAAACTGGGGACTAGCGGGGGGCTATCTACCGGGGAGCTGTTTTTT; CDR3aa: CASPKLGTSGGLSTGELFF
j_gene: TRBJ1-1; d_gene: -; v_gene: TRBV6-5; abundance: -; CDR3nt: TGTGCCAGCAGTTACTCTCAGGGAGGCACTGAAGCTTTCTTT; CDR3aa: CASSYSQGGTEAFF
j_gene: TRBJ1-1; d_gene: -; v_gene: TRBV7-2; abundance: once; CDR3nt: TGTGCCAGCAGCTCTTCCCGGGGTGAGAACACTGAAGCTTTCTTT; CDR3aa: CASSSSRGENTEAFF
j_gene: TRBJ2-1; d_gene: TRBD1; v_gene: TRBV27; abundance: -; CDR3nt: TGTGCCAGCAGCTCCGGGACAGGGGTCAATGAGCAGTTCTTC; CDR3aa: CASSSGTGVNEQFF
j_gene: TRBJ1-5; d_gene: TRBD1; v_gene: TRBV2; abundance: -; CDR3nt: TGTGCCAGCAGTACCGGGACAGGGGACACATTGCGCAATCAGCCCCAGCATTTT; CDR3aa: CASSTGTGDTLRNQPQHF
j_gene: TRBJ1-3; d_gene: -; v_gene: TRBV2; abundance: -; CDR3nt: TGTGCCAGCAGTGAATTGGCGGGCCGCTCTGGAAACACCATATATTTT; CDR3aa: CASSELAGRSGNTIYF
j_gene: TRBJ1-4; d_gene: -; v_gene: TRBV27; abundance: few; CDR3nt: TGTGCCAGCAGTTTAGGTTGGGGCCTCGAAAAACTGTTTTTT; CDR3aa: CASSLGWGLEKLFF
j_gene: TRBJ1-6; d_gene: TRBD1; v_gene: TRBV27; abundance: -; CDR3nt: TGTGCCAGCACCGACCGACAGGGGAATTCACCCCTCCACTTT; CDR3aa: CASTDRQGNSPLHF
j_gene: TRBJ1-2; d_gene: -; v_gene: TRBV6-5; abundance: -; CDR3nt: TGTGCCAGCAGTCCCTCAGGCAACTATGGCTACACCTTC; CDR3aa: CASSPSGNYGYTF
j_gene: TRBJ1-4; d_gene: TRBD1; v_gene: TRBV14; abundance: -; CDR3nt: TGTGCCAGCAGCCAAAACAGACAGGGGGTCGGAAAACTGTTTTTT; CDR3aa: CASSQNRQGVGKLFF
j_gene: TRBJ2-7; d_gene: TRBD1; v_gene: TRBV6-1; abundance: few; CDR3nt: TGTGCCAGCAGCAAAGACAGGGGCTCAACCTACGAGCAGTACTTC; CDR3aa: CASSKDRGSTYEQYF
j_gene: TRBJ2-1; d_gene: TRBD2; v_gene: TRBV7-9; abundance: -; CDR3nt: TGTGCCAGCAGCTTAACGACTAGCGGGGGGGCCGGGCAGTTCTTC; CDR3aa: CASSLTTSGGAGQFF
j_gene: TRBJ2-5; d_gene: TRBD1; v_gene: TRBV7-9; abundance: -; CDR3nt: TGTGCCAGCAGCCCCAGGACAGGGGCCCAGGAGACCCAGTACTTC; CDR3aa: CASSPRTGAQETQYF
j_gene: TRBJ2-3; d_gene: -; v_gene: TRBV10-3; abundance: -; CDR3nt: TGTGCCATCGCACCAGGGTATACAGATACGCAGTATTTT; CDR3aa: CAIAPGYTDTQYF
j_gene: TRBJ2-7; d_gene: -; v_gene: TRBV6-5; abundance: once; CDR3nt: TGTGCCAGCAGTTACGCCGGCCGACAGAGCTACGAGCAGTACTTC; CDR3aa: CASSYAGRQSYEQYF
j_gene: TRBJ2-1; d_gene: TRBD2; v_gene: TRBV27; abundance: -; CDR3nt: TGTGCCAGCAGCCCTGGCCTAGCGGGGGCCAATGAGCAGTTCTTC; CDR3aa: CASSPGLAGANEQFF
j_gene: TRBJ1-2; d_gene: TRBD1; v_gene: TRBV9; abundance: few; CDR3nt: TGTGCCAGCAGCGTAGAGGACAGGGGGCTTAGGGGCTACACCTTC; CDR3aa: CASSVEDRGLRGYTF
j_gene: TRBJ2-7; d_gene: TRBD1; v_gene: TRBV25-1; abundance: -; CDR3nt: TGTGCCAGCAGGGGACAGTCCTACGAGCAGTACTTC; CDR3aa: CASRGQSYEQYF
j_gene: TRBJ2-7; d_gene: TRBD1; v_gene: TRBV7-8; abundance: -; CDR3nt: TGTGCCAGCAGCTCGCAGACAGGGGCCTACGAGCAGTACTTC; CDR3aa: CASSSQTGAYEQYF
j_gene: TRBJ1-2; d_gene: -; v_gene: TRBV4-1; abundance: -; CDR3nt: TGCGCCAGCAGCCTAGGGGTCAACTATGGCTACACCTTC; CDR3aa: CASSLGVNYGYTF
j_gene: TRBJ1-2; d_gene: TRBD1; v_gene: TRBV7-9; abundance: few; CDR3nt: TGTTCCAGCAGCTTGGGACAGGGGACTAACTATGGCTACACCTTC; CDR3aa: CSSSLGQGTNYGYTF
j_gene: TRBJ2-5; d_gene: -; v_gene: TRBV7-3; abundance: -; CDR3nt: TGTGCCAGCAGCTTAACGGGGGCCCAAGAGACCCAGTACTTC; CDR3aa: CASSLTGAQETQYF
j_gene: TRBJ2-2; d_gene: TRBD2; v_gene: TRBV5-5; abundance: -; CDR3nt: TGTGCCAGCAGCTTCCCCAGGGAGGGTGGGGAGCTGTTTTTT; CDR3aa: CASSFPREGGELFF
j_gene: TRBJ2-3; d_gene: -; v_gene: TRBV6-5; abundance: once; CDR3nt: TGTGCCAGCAGAAACAGGGTTCCGAGCACAGATACGCAGTATTTT; CDR3aa: CASRNRVPSTDTQYF
j_gene: TRBJ2-5; d_gene: -; v_gene: TRBV6-6; abundance: few; CDR3nt: TGTGCCAGCAGGAGGGGGGGGGCCGGAGAGACCCAGTACTTC; CDR3aa: CASRRGGAGETQYF
j_gene: TRBJ1-2; d_gene: TRBD1; v_gene: TRBV9; abundance: -; CDR3nt: TGTGCCAGCAGCGGACGGATGGGACAGGGGAGTGGCTACACCTTC; CDR3aa: CASSGRMGQGSGYTF
j_gene: TRBJ2-3; d_gene: TRBD2; v_gene: TRBV18; abundance: -; CDR3nt: TGTGCCAGCTCACCGGCAGCGGGGGCAGATACGCAGTATTTT; CDR3aa: CASSPAAGADTQYF
j_gene: TRBJ1-1; d_gene: -; v_gene: TRBV6-5; abundance: -; CDR3nt: TGTGCCAGCAGTTACGGAGTGGAAGGAGGCACTGAAGCTTTCTTT; CDR3aa: CASSYGVEGGTEAFF
j_gene: TRBJ1-1; d_gene: -; v_gene: TRBV27; abundance: -; CDR3nt: TGTGCCAGCCGCGGACAGAACACTGAAGCTTTCTTT; CDR3aa: CASRGQNTEAFF
j_gene: TRBJ1-2; d_gene: TRBD1; v_gene: TRBV5-4; abundance: once; CDR3nt: TGTGCCAGCAGCTTTGACAGGGGTGTGTATGGCTACACCTTC; CDR3aa: CASSFDRGVYGYTF
j_gene: TRBJ1-5; d_gene: -; v_gene: TRBV2; abundance: -; CDR3nt: TGTGCCAGCAGTGAGGGCAATAGCAATCAGCCCCAGCATTTT; CDR3aa: CASSEGNSNQPQHF
j_gene: TRBJ2-3; d_gene: -; v_gene: TRBV29-1; abundance: -; CDR3nt: TGCAGCACTAGGTGGGATACGCAGTATTTT; CDR3aa: CSTRWDTQYF
j_gene: TRBJ1-1; d_gene: -; v_gene: TRBV18; abundance: -; CDR3nt: TGTGCCAGCTCATTAGAGGACAGGAACACTGAAGCTTTCTTT; CDR3aa: CASSLEDRNTEAFF
j_gene: TRBJ1-6; d_gene: -; v_gene: TRBV4-3; abundance: -; CDR3nt: TGCGCCAGCAGCCAACAGGATAATTCACCCCTCCACTTT; CDR3aa: CASSQQDNSPLHF
j_gene: TRBJ2-3; d_gene: -; v_gene: TRBV19; abundance: -; CDR3nt: TGTGCTAGCGGACTTAGCACAGATACGCAGTATTTT; CDR3aa: CASGLSTDTQYF
j_gene: TRBJ2-2; d_gene: TRBD2; v_gene: TRBV6-5; abundance: -; CDR3nt: TGTGCCAGCAGTTACGCTAGCGGTAACACCGGGGAGCTGTTTTTT; CDR3aa: CASSYASGNTGELFF
j_gene: TRBJ1-4; d_gene: -; v_gene: TRBV19; abundance: -; CDR3nt: TGTGCCAGTAGTGCCGGGACTTCTGCTGAAAAACTGTTTTTT; CDR3aa: CASSAGTSAEKLFF
j_gene: TRBJ1-6; d_gene: -; v_gene: TRBV19; abundance: few; CDR3nt: TGTGCCAGTAGTCAGTCCTATAATTCACCCCTCCACTTT; CDR3aa: CASSQSYNSPLHF
j_gene: TRBJ2-7; d_gene: -; v_gene: TRBV4-3; abundance: few; CDR3nt: TGCGCCAGCAGCCAAGATGGCGGGGCGCGGTACGAGCAGTACTTC; CDR3aa: CASSQDGGARYEQYF
j_gene: TRBJ1-2; d_gene: TRBD1; v_gene: TRBV19; abundance: -; CDR3nt: TGTGCCAGTGGGAGGGACAGGGGTATTAACTATGGCTACACCTTC; CDR3aa: CASGRDRGINYGYTF
j_gene: TRBJ2-7; d_gene: TRBD1; v_gene: TRBV18; abundance: -; CDR3nt: TGTGCCAGCTCACCAACACAGGGGGGAAACGAGCAGTACTTC; CDR3aa: CASSPTQGGNEQYF
j_gene: TRBJ2-3; d_gene: TRBD1; v_gene: TRBV29-1; abundance: -; CDR3nt: TGCAGCGGTCGACAGGGGGCCGGAGATACGCAGTATTTT; CDR3aa: CSGRQGAGDTQYF
j_gene: TRBJ2-7; d_gene: TRBD1; v_gene: TRBV28; abundance: -; CDR3nt: TGTGCCAGCAGTTTATTCCGGACAGGGGCCTACGAGCAGTACTTC; CDR3aa: CASSLFRTGAYEQYF
j_gene: TRBJ1-2; d_gene: TRBD1; v_gene: TRBV10-3; abundance: few; CDR3nt: TGTGCCATCAAAAGACAGGGGGGATACTATGGCTACACCTTC; CDR3aa: CAIKRQGGYYGYTF
j_gene: TRBJ1-5; d_gene: TRBD1; v_gene: TRBV7-2; abundance: -; CDR3nt: TGTGCCAGCAGCTTAGCGGACAGGGTGGGCAAGCCCCAGCATTTT; CDR3aa: CASSLADRVGKPQHF